A selection of T cell receptor beta chains follows, all from one sample in a study of blood T cell repertoires in COVID-19. The protocol was immunoSEQ multiplex PCR, while the TCRdb copy is restricted to in-frame clones and leaves out a portion. The sample consists of 260,000 or so clones, roughly 85% of them appearing once. The sample comprised PBMCs or T cells enriched from blood (not recorded which). These receptors all come from a woman aged 45-59 years who had recovered from COVID-19. Each CDR3 is given with its conserved first and last residue. A D gene is named only where the DNA matches it firmly. The size entry is marked missing in some rows and otherwise reads once, few, many or a size class.

d_call,j_call,v_call,clone_size,cdr3_nt,cdr3_aa
TRBD2,TRBJ2-1,TRBV11-3,NA,TGTGCCAGCAGCCCGGGGAACGGGACTAGCGGGTTCAATGAGCAGTTCTTC,CASSPGNGTSGFNEQFF
NA,TRBJ2-7,TRBV30,NA,TGTGCCTGGTGGGCTAGCAGCTACGAGCAGTACTTC,CAWWASSYEQYF
NA,TRBJ2-1,TRBV11-2,NA,TGTGCCAGCAGCCGAATACAGGGATGGTACAATGAGCAGTTCTTC,CASSRIQGWYNEQFF
NA,TRBJ1-2,TRBV28,NA,TGTGCCAGCAGTTTGGGCAGGGCTGGCTATGGCTACACCTTC,CASSLGRAGYGYTF
NA,TRBJ1-6,TRBV4-1,NA,TGCGCCAGCAGCCAAGGGAGAGGGTTTGAGTCACCCCTCCACTTT,CASSQGRGFESPLHF
TRBD1,TRBJ1-5,TRBV5-8,NA,TGTGCCTTCGGGACAGGGGATATTGATCAGCCCCAGCATTTT,CAFGTGDIDQPQHF
NA,TRBJ2-7,TRBV7-8,NA,TGTGCCAGCAGCCGATTAACCTACGAGCAGTACTTC,CASSRLTYEQYF
TRBD1,TRBJ2-7,TRBV19,NA,TGTGCCAGCGATACAGGGGGCGCCTCCTACGAGCAGTACTTC,CASDTGGASYEQYF
TRBD1,TRBJ1-6,TRBV30,NA,TGTGCCTGGAGTATACAGGGGTTGGGTAATTCACCCCTCCACTTT,CAWSIQGLGNSPLHF
TRBD1,TRBJ2-1,TRBV5-4,NA,TGTGCCAGCAGCCTTTGGGGACAGGGGAACAATGAGCAGTTCTTC,CASSLWGQGNNEQFF
NA,TRBJ1-1,TRBV4-1,once,TGCGCCAGCAGCCGACATCTTACAGGGACTGAAGCTTTCTTT,CASSRHLTGTEAFF
TRBD1,TRBJ1-1,TRBV6-5,NA,TGTGCCAGCAGTCTTGAGGCAGGGGGAACAGAAGCTTTCTTT,CASSLEAGGTEAFF
TRBD1,TRBJ1-2,TRBV5-1,NA,TGCGCCAGCAGCCCTCAGGGGGGCTATGGCTACACCTTC,CASSPQGGYGYTF
TRBD1,TRBJ1-5,TRBV28,NA,TGTGCCAGCAAGGGACAGGGAGTAGGGCCCCAGCATTTT,CASKGQGVGPQHF
NA,TRBJ2-2,TRBV23-1,NA,TGCGCCAGCAGTCAGTCGACAGACTCGAACACCGGGGAGCTGTTTTTT,CASSQSTDSNTGELFF
TRBD2,TRBJ2-5,TRBV7-2,NA,TGTGCCAGCAGCTTAGCCCCGGGACTAGGAGGGGAGACCCAGTACTTC,CASSLAPGLGGETQYF
TRBD2,TRBJ2-7,TRBV5-1,few,TGCGCCAGCAGCGTTAGCGGGGGGGCCTACGAGCAGTACTTC,CASSVSGGAYEQYF
TRBD2,TRBJ2-5,TRBV5-1,NA,TGCGCCAGCAGCCCCCGGGAGCGGGGTTCCCCGGAGACCCAGTACTTC,CASSPRERGSPETQYF
TRBD1,TRBJ2-4,TRBV6-1,once,TGTGCCAGCAGCCGAGGACAGGGAAACATTCAGTACTTC,CASSRGQGNIQYF
TRBD2,TRBJ2-1,TRBV7-2,NA,TGTGCCAGCAGCTTTGTAGGGGAGGGTGAGCAGTTCTTC,CASSFVGEGEQFF
TRBD1,TRBJ1-4,TRBV28,NA,TGTGCCAGCAGTTCCAAATCACAGGGGGCGACGGCTGAAAAACTGTTTTTT,CASSSKSQGATAEKLFF
TRBD1,TRBJ1-5,TRBV5-1,once,TGCGCCAGCAGCCCTGGACAGGCGGCTAACCAGCCCCAGCATTTT,CASSPGQAANQPQHF
NA,TRBJ2-7,TRBV30,NA,TGTGCCTGGGACACAGGCGTCCCGACCTACGAGCAGTACTTC,CAWDTGVPTYEQYF
NA,TRBJ1-4,TRBV5-1,NA,TGCGCCAGCAGGGACAGCCATGAAAAACTGTTTTTT,CASRDSHEKLFF
NA,TRBJ1-6,TRBV7-2,NA,TGTGCCAGCAGCCTCCGCGCGGGGGGCAATTCACCCCTCCACTTT,CASSLRAGGNSPLHF
TRBD1,TRBJ2-2,TRBV7-9,NA,TGTGCCAGCAGCTTAGCGGGACAGGGGGGCACCGGGGAGCTGTTTTTT,CASSLAGQGGTGELFF
NA,TRBJ1-1,TRBV28,NA,TGTGCCAGCAGTTTTGGGGGGATGAACACTGAAGCTTTCTTT,CASSFGGMNTEAFF
NA,TRBJ2-1,TRBV30,NA,TGTGCCTGGAGTGGGAGGGGTCCCTACAATGAGCAGTTCTTC,CAWSGRGPYNEQFF
TRBD1,TRBJ1-3,TRBV7-8,NA,TGTGCCAGCAGCCGAGCGTTAGCCAGGGGGTCTGGAAACACCATATATTTT,CASSRALARGSGNTIYF
NA,TRBJ1-2,TRBV5-6,once,TGTGCCAGCAGCTTGGCAGGGAGGGATGGCTACACCTTC,CASSLAGRDGYTF
NA,TRBJ2-2,TRBV4-1,NA,TGCGCCAGCAGCCAGTCCCTAGTGAACACCGGGGAGCTGTTTTTT,CASSQSLVNTGELFF
TRBD1,TRBJ2-1,TRBV2,NA,TGTGCCAGCATCCCGGACAGGATCAATGAGCAGTTCTTC,CASIPDRINEQFF
NA,TRBJ2-2,TRBV5-1,NA,TGCGCCAGCAGCTTGGTGGGAGACCCGAACACCGGGGAGCTGTTTTTT,CASSLVGDPNTGELFF
TRBD1,TRBJ1-2,TRBV30,NA,TGTGCCTGGAGGGGACAGGGAGAGAGATATGGCTACACCTTC,CAWRGQGERYGYTF
NA,TRBJ1-1,TRBV12-3/TRBV12-4,NA,TGTGCCAGCCACAGAGGGGGTTTCGGTGAAGCTTTCTTT,CASHRGGFGEAFF
TRBD1,TRBJ2-7,TRBV27,NA,TGTGCCAGCAGTTCGCCGACAGGGGGTACGAACGAGCAGTACTTC,CASSSPTGGTNEQYF
NA,TRBJ2-5,TRBV5-1,once,TGCGCCAGCAGCTTGGGCCCCACTAGCTCCCGAGAGACCCAGTACTTC,CASSLGPTSSRETQYF
TRBD1,TRBJ2-3,TRBV5-1,few,TGCGCCAGCAGCCCCCGGACAGGGGGCCTTAGCACAGATACGCAGTATTTT,CASSPRTGGLSTDTQYF
NA,TRBJ1-5,TRBV6-2/TRBV6-3,NA,TGTGCCAGCAGTTACCTCGGGGGTTCCAATCAGCCCCAGCATTTT,CASSYLGGSNQPQHF
TRBD2,TRBJ2-2,TRBV7-8,once,TGTGCCAGCGGCTCTACTAGCGGGACGTACACCGGGGAGCTGTTTTTT,CASGSTSGTYTGELFF
TRBD2,TRBJ2-1,TRBV27,NA,TGTGCCAGCAGTTTTGGGGGGGGTTACTCCTACAATGAGCAGTTCTTC,CASSFGGGYSYNEQFF
TRBD2,TRBJ2-1,TRBV11-2,once,TGTGCCAGCAGCCGAACTAGCGGGAGAGGGTATGAGCAGTTCTTC,CASSRTSGRGYEQFF
TRBD1,TRBJ1-1,TRBV30,NA,TGTGCCTGGAGTGCAATGTGGGACAGCGGTGAAGCTTTCTTT,CAWSAMWDSGEAFF
NA,TRBJ1-5,TRBV5-6,few,TGTGCCAGCAGCAAGATCAACGGGAATCAGCCCCAGCATTTT,CASSKINGNQPQHF
TRBD1,TRBJ1-1,TRBV18,once,TGTGCCAGCTCAGGCGACAGGGTCATTACCACTGAAGCTTTCTTT,CASSGDRVITTEAFF
NA,TRBJ2-4,TRBV5-6,NA,TGTGCCAGCAGCTCCGGAAACATTCAGTACTTC,CASSSGNIQYF
NA,TRBJ1-5,TRBV4-2,NA,TGTGCCAGCAGCCAAGGCCAGGGATTGAATCAGCCCCAGCATTTT,CASSQGQGLNQPQHF
NA,TRBJ1-5,TRBV5-1,NA,TGCGCCAGCAGCTTGGGGGGAGGGAATCAGCCCCAGCATTTT,CASSLGGGNQPQHF
TRBD1,TRBJ1-4,TRBV7-9,NA,TGTGCCAGCAGCTTAGAGGCAGGGGGGAATGAAAAACTGTTTTTT,CASSLEAGGNEKLFF
TRBD2,TRBJ2-3,TRBV30,NA,TGTGCCTGGAGTGTAAGTCGCGGGAGTACCACGCAGTATTTT,CAWSVSRGSTTQYF
NA,TRBJ1-1,TRBV5-4,NA,TGTGCCAGCAGCCGAACAGGACCTGGCACTGAAGCTTTCTTT,CASSRTGPGTEAFF
TRBD1,TRBJ2-7,TRBV19,NA,TGTGCCAGTAGTTCACCCGGGACAGCTTCCTACGAGCAGTACTTC,CASSSPGTASYEQYF
TRBD2,TRBJ2-7,TRBV4-1,once,TGCGCCAGCAGCCCGGGACTAGCGGGAGGGCCCAATCCCTACGAGCAGTACTTC,CASSPGLAGGPNPYEQYF
TRBD1,TRBJ1-4,TRBV5-6,NA,TGTGCCAGCAGCTGGAGGACAGGGACTAATGAAAAACTGTTTTTT,CASSWRTGTNEKLFF
NA,TRBJ2-4,TRBV5-4,NA,TGTGCCAGCAGCTTACAGGGAGAAAACATTCAGTACTTC,CASSLQGENIQYF